This T cell receptor (beta chain) was captured in a study of CXCR3-negative and CXCR3-positive naive CD8 T cells. Study-wide findings and caveats: Whereas both naive subsets had comparably high diversity, memory CD8+ cells had much lower diversity. The TRB CDR3s that CXCR3-positive naive cells carried were more hydrophobic than those of CXCR3-negative naive cells. TRB CDR3 properties served as the basis for inferring TCR strength, and surface CD5 was comparable between naive subsets.

This CDR3 has 13 amino acids. In germline, CDR1 is SQVTM, CDR2 ANQGSEA. This clonotype is classed as medium-sized (0.01 to 0.1%) by frequency. No antigen is known for it. Via 5' RACE with UMI labels, TRB cDNA libraries were prepared. For each CDR3 protein, TCRdb gives one entry from its re-call of the 5' RACE reads, without DNA. This listing includes 6,000 to 8,000 distinct CDR3 sequences. The chain recombines TRBV29-1 with TRBJ2-1. Sequencing was performed on naive CXCR3- CD8+ T cells from blood. The subset is: CD45RO-CCR7+CD27+CD95- naive CD8+ T cells lacking CXCR3 (TNR3-). The receptor's source is a human donor in good health. Some clones in this sample may be carry-over from other donors' samples. The CDR3 spells CSVAGSLRVEQFF.